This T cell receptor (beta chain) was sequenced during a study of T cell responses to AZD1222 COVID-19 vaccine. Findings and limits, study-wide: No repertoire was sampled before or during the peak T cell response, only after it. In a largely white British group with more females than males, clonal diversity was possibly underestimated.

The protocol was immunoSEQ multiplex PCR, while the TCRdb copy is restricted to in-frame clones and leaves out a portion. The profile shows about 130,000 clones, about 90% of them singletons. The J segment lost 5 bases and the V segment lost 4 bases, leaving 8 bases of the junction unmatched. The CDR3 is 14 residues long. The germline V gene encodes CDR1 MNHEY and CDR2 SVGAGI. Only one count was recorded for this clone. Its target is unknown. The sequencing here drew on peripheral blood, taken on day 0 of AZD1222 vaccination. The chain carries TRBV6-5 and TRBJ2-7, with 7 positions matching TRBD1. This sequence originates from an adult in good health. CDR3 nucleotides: TGTGCCAGCAGTTCCGACAGGGATCCCCACGAGCAGTACTTC. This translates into CASSSDRDPHEQYF.